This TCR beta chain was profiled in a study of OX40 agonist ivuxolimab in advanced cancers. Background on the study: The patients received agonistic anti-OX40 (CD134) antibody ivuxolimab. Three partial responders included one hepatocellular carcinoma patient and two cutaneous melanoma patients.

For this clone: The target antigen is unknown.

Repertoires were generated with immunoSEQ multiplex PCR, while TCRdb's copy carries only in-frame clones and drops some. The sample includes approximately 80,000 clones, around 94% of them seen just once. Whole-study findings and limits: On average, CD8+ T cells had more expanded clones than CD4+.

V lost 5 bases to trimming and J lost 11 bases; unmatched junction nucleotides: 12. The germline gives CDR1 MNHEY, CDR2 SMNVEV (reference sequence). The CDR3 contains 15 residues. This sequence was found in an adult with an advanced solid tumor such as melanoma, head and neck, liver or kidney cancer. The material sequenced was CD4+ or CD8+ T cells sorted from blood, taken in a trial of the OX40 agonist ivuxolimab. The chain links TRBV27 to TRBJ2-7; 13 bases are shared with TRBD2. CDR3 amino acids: CASSLIPGLAGTEYF. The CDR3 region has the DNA TGTGCCAGCAGTCTCATCCCGGGACTAGCGGGAACGGAGTACTTC.